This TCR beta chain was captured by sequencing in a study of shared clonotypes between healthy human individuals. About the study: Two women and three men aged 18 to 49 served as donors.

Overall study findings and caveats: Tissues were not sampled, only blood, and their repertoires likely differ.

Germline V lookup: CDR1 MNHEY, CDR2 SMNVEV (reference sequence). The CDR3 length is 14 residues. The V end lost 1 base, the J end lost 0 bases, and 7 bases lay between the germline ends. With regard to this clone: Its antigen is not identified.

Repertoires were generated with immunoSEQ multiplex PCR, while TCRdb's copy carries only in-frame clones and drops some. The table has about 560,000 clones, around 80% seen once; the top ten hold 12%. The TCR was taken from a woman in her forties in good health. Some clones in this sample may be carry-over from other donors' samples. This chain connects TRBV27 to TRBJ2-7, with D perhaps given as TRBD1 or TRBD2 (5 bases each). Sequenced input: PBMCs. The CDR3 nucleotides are TGTGCCAGCAGTTTATGGGGACCCTCCTACGAGCAGTACTTC. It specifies CASSLWGPSYEQYF.